The next 26 T cell receptor beta chains were all read from a single sample in a study of post-analysis software for immune sequencing data. Study conclusions and caveats: The study found TRBV5-6, TRBV5-1 and TRBV20-1 among about five TRBV segments more frequent in patients than controls.

Unique molecular identifiers had been added to the TCR beta cDNA libraries. TCRdb re-called the PCR reads through MiXCR, storing one row per CDR3 protein. The table records hundreds of thousands of distinct CDR3 sequences, roughly 35% of them present only once. Antigens for these TCRs are unknown. The material sequenced was blood. Receptor source: a girl between 10 and 17 years old with multiple sclerosis.

The CDR3 loop reads CATSDRLRQGNFRAGELFF. The CDR3 DNA reads as TGTGCCACCAGTGACCGTCTCAGACAGGGGAATTTTCGGGCCGGGGAGCTGTTTTTT. The chain combines TRBV24-1 with TRBJ2-2; TRBD1 agrees at 8 bases. CDR1 and CDR2 from the germline V gene are KGHDR and SFDVKD. The CDR3 spans 19 residues. V lost 4 bases to trimming and J lost 6 bases; unmatched junction nucleotides: 18.

This clonotype came up many times. The V and J genes are TRBV14 and TRBJ2-7, with D perhaps matching TRBD2 (7 bases). The CDR3 sequence is 17 residues long. V lost 0 bases, J lost 3 bases, and 18 bases lay in between. The germline V gene encodes CDR1 SGHDN and CDR2 FVKESK. CDR3 amino acids: CASSQEKGGGTLYEQYF. The CDR3 region has the DNA TGTGCCAGCAGCCAAGAAAAGGGCGGGGGCACCCTCTACGAGCAGTACTTC.

The chain joins TRBV2 to TRBJ2-3; unclear D gene. V lost 3 bases and J lost 0, with 7 bases in between. The V gene's germline CDR1 is SNHLY and CDR2 FYNNEI. This CDR3 has 14 residues. CDR3 bases: TGTGCCAGCAGTGATTCTAGTAGCACAGATACGCAGTATTTT. This gives the protein CASSDSSSTDTQYF.

This clonotype came up a few times. The V and J genes are TRBV10-1 and TRBJ2-5, with D possibly matching TRBD1 (6 bases). The CDR3 runs to 17 residues. Germline V gene data show CDR1 as WNHNN and CDR2 as SYGVQD (reference sequence). Trimming stripped 0 bases from V and 5 bases from J, with 19 bases between. The CDR3, as DNA: TGCGCCAGCAGTGAGTCTGGGGGCGCTCACGACGACGAGACCCAGTACTTC. It specifies CASSESGGAHDDETQYF.

This chain joins TRBV7-2 and TRBJ1-2; weak D call: TRBD1 (5 bases). CDR3 length equals 15 residues. In germline, CDR1 is SGHTA, CDR2 FQGNSA. The V and J ends lost 4 bases and 8 bases respectively, with 20 bases between them. Here the CDR3 DNA reads TGTGCCAGCAGCTCCGAGAGAGGACACTTTTCGGGCTACACCTTC. This gives the protein CASSSERGHFSGYTF. The variable domain in full, completed from reference TRBV7-2 and TRBJ1-2, reads GAGVSQSPSNKVTEKGKDVELRCDPISGHTALYWYRQSLGQGLEFLIYFQGNSAPDKSGLPSDRFSAERTGGSVSTLTIQRTQQEDSAVYLCASSSERGHFSGYTFGSGTRLTVV.

Details on this clonotype: The germline gene is not matched at one end of the junction; a read error may be the cause. The CDR3 DNA reads TGTTCCAGCAGCTTATTGGGTTCTAACGAAAAACTGTTTTTT. It translates to CSSSLLGSNEKLFF. The chain combines TRBV7-9 with TRBJ1-4; D is undetermined. This CDR3 has 14 amino acids. Germline CDR1 SEHNR, CDR2 FQNEAQ (reference sequence).

This chain links TRBV19 with TRBJ2-7, with D hard to call. This CDR3 comprises 16 residues. Trimming took 0 bases from V and 0 from J, leaving 12 bases between them. Germline CDR1 LNHDA, CDR2 SQIVND (reference sequence). This CDR3 is CASSIEAGAPSYEQYF. CDR3 DNA sequence: TGTGCCAGTAGTATAGAGGCCGGTGCCCCCTCCTACGAGCAGTACTTC.

The rearrangement links TRBV7-2 to TRBJ2-3, with 7 bases matching TRBD1. J lost 1 base, V lost 5 bases, and 6 bases had no gene match. The CDR3 is 15 amino acids. Germline lookup yields CDR1 SGHTA and CDR2 FQGNSA. CDR3 coding DNA: TGTGCCAGCAGCACACAGGGGCCGGGCACAGATACGCAGTATTTT. Translated: CASSTQGPGTDTQYF.

This clonotype was picked up many times. The chain has TRBV2 and TRBJ1-1; D call uncertain. V gave up 2 bases and J gave up 4 bases, with 14 bases separating them. The CDR3 is 15 amino acids. Looked up from germline, CDR1 is SNHLY and CDR2 is FYNNEI. The CDR3 loop is CASSETPHEGTEAFF. DNA for the CDR3: TGTGCCAGCAGTGAAACTCCTCACGAGGGCACTGAAGCTTTCTTT.

This clonotype has just one count. CDR3 region: CSVTDRTELARADTQYF. The DNA of the CDR3 is TGCAGCGTTACCGACAGGACTGAACTAGCAAGAGCAGATACGCAGTATTTT. The chain recombines TRBV29-1 with TRBJ2-3; D possibly uses TRBD1 or TRBD2 (6 bases each). Germline values: CDR1 SQVTM, CDR2 ANQGSEA. V dropped 5 bases and J dropped 4 bases, with 25 bases sitting between them. This CDR3 contains 17 residues.

V and J are TRBV20-1 and TRBJ2-2; 8 nucleotides line up with TRBD2. The length of the CDR3 is 15 residues. The junction had 12 bases not matched to a gene; V was cut back by 7 bases and J by 5 bases. The germline CDR1 and CDR2 sequences are DFQATT and SNEGSKA (reference sequence). The DNA for the CDR3 is TGCAGTGGCCGCCCAGCGGGGGCCCTAACCGGGGAGCTGTTTTTT. This translates into CSGRPAGALTGELFF.

The chain carries TRBV12-3 or TRBV12-4 and TRBJ1-4; unclear D gene. V was shortened by 3 bases and J by 6 bases, with 8 bases between the two germline ends. The CDR3 is 13 residues long. DNA for the CDR3: TGTGCCAGCAGTTTTTTAACAGATGAAAAACTGTTTTTT. Its protein is CASSFLTDEKLFF.

On this clonotype: The junction and the germline gene differ at one end; a read error may be behind it. The chain recombines TRBV4-2 with TRBJ2-5, with a possible D match to TRBD1 (6 bases). Germline assignment: CDR1 LGHNA and CDR2 YNFKEQ. CDR3 length equals 16 residues. The CDR3 protein is CASRQDLNRVGETQYF. CDR3 nucleotide sequence: TGTGCCAGCAGGCAAGATCTAAACAGGGTGGGGGAGACCCAGTACTTC.

There are a few counts of this clonotype. CDR3 amino acids: CASSVDKNQPQHF. The CDR3 DNA reads as TGTGCCAGCAGTGTTGATAAAAATCAGCCCCAGCATTTT. This chain connects TRBV7-2 to TRBJ1-5; no firm D call. In germline, CDR1 is SGHTA, CDR2 FQGNSA. V lost 6 bases and J lost 4, with 10 bases in between. CDR3 length equals 13 residues.

This clonotype was counted a single time. The J gene is TRBJ1-2, the V gene TRBV27; maybe TRBD1 (5 bases). CDR1 is MNHEY, CDR2 SMNVEV, per germline (reference sequence). The CDR3 is made up of 15 amino acids. The V gene lost 4 bases and the J gene lost 2 bases, with 14 bases spanning the gap. CDR3 residues: CASSSLGWGNYGYTF. The CDR3 nucleotides read TGTGCCAGCAGTTCCCTTGGGTGGGGGAACTATGGCTACACCTTC.

This clonotype was counted between two and nine times. The genes are TRBV6-5 and TRBJ1-4; unclear D gene. Trimming removed 5 bases from V and 11 bases from J, with 9 bases in between. Looked up from germline, CDR1 is MNHEY and CDR2 is SVGAGI. The CDR3 sequence is 11 residues long. The CDR3 protein is CASSNQWKLFF. The CDR3 bases are TGTGCCAGCAGTAACCAATGGAAACTGTTTTTT.

This clonotype occurred once. The rearrangement joins TRBV12-3 or TRBV12-4 to TRBJ2-3; 7 bases align to TRBD2. J gave up 4 bases and V 3 bases, and 7 bases lay outside the gene matches. This CDR3 spans 15 amino acids. CDR3 sequence: CASSLLAVSADTQYF. The DNA of the CDR3 is TGTGCCAGCAGTTTGCTAGCGGTGAGCGCAGATACGCAGTATTTT.

The V call is TRBV14, the J call TRBJ2-5, with a possible D match to TRBD1 (6 bases). Germline-derived CDR1 and CDR2 are SGHDN and FVKESK. The CDR3 loop spans 13 amino acids. V lost 11 bases, J lost 11 bases, and 24 bases lay in between. The CDR3 spells CAGNQRDTVEQYF. The DNA for the CDR3 is TGTGCCGGCAACCAAAGGGACACGGTGGAGCAGTACTTC.

The V call is TRBV5-1, the J call TRBJ2-2, with unresolved D. The CDR3 covers 16 residues. The V end lost 0 bases, the J end lost 0 bases, and 9 bases lay between the germline ends. Germline V gene sequence: CDR1 SGHRS, CDR2 YFSETQ. The DNA for the CDR3 is TGCGCCAGCAGCTTGGTAGTGGCCCCGAACACCGGGGAGCTGTTTTTT. It is translated as CASSLVVAPNTGELFF.

The V gene is TRBV20-1, the J gene TRBJ2-5; D gene ambiguous. The J call may be mistaken, given a closer DNA end match to TRBJ2-7. This CDR3 is 11 amino acids long. Germline CDR1 DFQATT, CDR2 SNEGSKA (reference sequence). The CDR3 spells CSARTLYEQYF. The CDR3 DNA follows: TGCAGTGCTAGGACCCTGTACGAGCAGTACTTC.

The chain employs TRBV5-1 and TRBJ2-7; D gene uncertain. Germline lookup yields CDR1 SGHRS and CDR2 YFSETQ. V shed 0 bases and J shed 1 base, with 8 bases lying between them. CDR3 length: 14 residues. This CDR3 reads CASSLESASYEQYF. The CDR3 nucleotides are TGCGCCAGCAGCTTGGAATCTGCATCCTACGAGCAGTACTTC.

This clonotype showed up just a few times. V is TRBV6-5 and J is TRBJ2-1; either TRBD1 or TRBD2 may supply D (5 bases each). The CDR3 contains 15 residues. Germline CDR1 and CDR2: MNHEY and SVGAGI. Trimming shortened V by 8 bases and J by 5 bases, and 19 bases separated the two germline ends. The CDR3: CASATRGSYNNEQFF. The CDR3 region has the DNA TGTGCCAGCGCCACCCGGGGCAGTTATAACAATGAGCAGTTCTTC.

V is TRBV21-1 and J is TRBJ2-7; the table's D call TRBD1 went unverified against the DNA. TRBV21-1 is termed a pseudogene. This CDR3 is built from 13 residues. The DNA for the CDR3 is TGTGCCAGCACCGGGACAGGGTTCTACGAGCAGTACTTC. The encoded protein is CASTGTGFYEQYF.

This chain uses TRBV6-4 with TRBJ2-1, with 8 bases that match TRBD2. The CDR3 contains 15 residues. Germline V CDR1 and CDR2: MRHNA, SNTAGT. The ends lost 0 bases at V and 5 bases at J; junction bases unmatched: 3. CDR3 in DNA: TGTGCCAGCAGTGACTCGCGGGGGGCGGACAATGAGCAGTTCTTC. This translates into CASSDSRGADNEQFF.

This clonotype occurred a few times. The gene calls are TRBV2 and TRBJ2-7, with 7 nucleotides matching TRBD1. Trimming at V came to 10 bases and at J to 6 bases, leaving 9 bases not matched to a gene. Germline CDR1 is SNHLY and CDR2 is FYNNEI. CDR3 length equals 12 residues. CDR3 sequence (DNA): TGTGCCACCAGGACAGGCCCATCCGAGCAGTACTTC. Its protein is CATRTGPSEQYF.

The rearrangement links TRBV5-5 to TRBJ2-6, with D unclear. CDR1 is SGHKS and CDR2 is YYEKEE in the germline V gene (reference sequence). V lost 0 bases and J lost 4, with 8 bases in between. This CDR3 contains 15 residues. The CDR3 region is CASSLGQTGANVLTF. The CDR3 region has the DNA TGTGCCAGCAGCTTGGGCCAGACAGGGGCCAACGTCCTGACTTTC.